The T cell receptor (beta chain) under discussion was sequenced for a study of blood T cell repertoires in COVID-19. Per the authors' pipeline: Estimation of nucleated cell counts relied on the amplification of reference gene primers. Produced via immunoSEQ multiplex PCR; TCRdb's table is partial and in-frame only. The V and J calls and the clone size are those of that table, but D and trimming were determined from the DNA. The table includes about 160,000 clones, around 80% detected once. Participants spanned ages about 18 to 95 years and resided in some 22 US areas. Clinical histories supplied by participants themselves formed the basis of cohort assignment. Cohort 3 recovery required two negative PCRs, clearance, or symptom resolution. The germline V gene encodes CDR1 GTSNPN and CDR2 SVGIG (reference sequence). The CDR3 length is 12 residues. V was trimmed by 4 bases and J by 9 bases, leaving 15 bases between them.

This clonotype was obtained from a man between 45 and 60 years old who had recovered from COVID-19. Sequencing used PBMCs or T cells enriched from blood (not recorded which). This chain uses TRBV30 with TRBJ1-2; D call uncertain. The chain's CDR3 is CAWTRGQASYTF. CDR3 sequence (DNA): TGTGCCTGGACTCGCGGGCAGGCTAGCTACACCTTC.